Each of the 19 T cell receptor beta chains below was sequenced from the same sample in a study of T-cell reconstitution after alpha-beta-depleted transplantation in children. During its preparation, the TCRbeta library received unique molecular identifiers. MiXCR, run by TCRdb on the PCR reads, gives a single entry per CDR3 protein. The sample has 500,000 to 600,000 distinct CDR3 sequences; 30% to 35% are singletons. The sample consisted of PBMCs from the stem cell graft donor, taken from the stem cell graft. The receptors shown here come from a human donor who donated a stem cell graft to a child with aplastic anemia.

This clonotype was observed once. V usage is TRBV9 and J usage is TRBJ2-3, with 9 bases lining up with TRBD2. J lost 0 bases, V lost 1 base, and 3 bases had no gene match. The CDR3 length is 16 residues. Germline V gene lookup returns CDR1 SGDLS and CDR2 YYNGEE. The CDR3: CASSVSTSGSTDTQYF. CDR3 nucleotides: TGTGCCAGCAGCGTAAGCACTAGCGGGAGCACAGATACGCAGTATTTT.

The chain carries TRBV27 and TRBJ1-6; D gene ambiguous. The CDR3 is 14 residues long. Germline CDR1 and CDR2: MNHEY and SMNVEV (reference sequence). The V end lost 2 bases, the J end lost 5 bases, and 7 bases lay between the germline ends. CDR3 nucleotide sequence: TGTGCCAGCAGTTTACGGGGTGATAATTCACCCCTCCACTTT. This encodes CASSLRGDNSPLHF.

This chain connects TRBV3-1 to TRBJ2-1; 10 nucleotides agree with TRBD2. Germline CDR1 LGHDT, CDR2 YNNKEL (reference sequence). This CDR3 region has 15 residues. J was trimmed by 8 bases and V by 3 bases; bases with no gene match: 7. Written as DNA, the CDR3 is TGTGCCAGCAGCCAGTTCCTAGCGGGAGAAGATGAGCAGTTCTTC. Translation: CASSQFLAGEDEQFF.

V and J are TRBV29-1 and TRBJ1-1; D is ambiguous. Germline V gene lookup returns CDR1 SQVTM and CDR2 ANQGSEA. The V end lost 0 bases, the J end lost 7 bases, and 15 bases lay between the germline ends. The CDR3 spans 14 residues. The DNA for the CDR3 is TGCAGCGTTGAAGAGGACCCGGCTTTCGGTGAAGCTTTCTTT. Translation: CSVEEDPAFGEAFF.

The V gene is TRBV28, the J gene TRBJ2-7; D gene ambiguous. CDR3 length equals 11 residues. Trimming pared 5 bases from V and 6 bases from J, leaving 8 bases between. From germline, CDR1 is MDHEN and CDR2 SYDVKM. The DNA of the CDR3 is TGTGCCAGCAGTGTTAGCAGCGAGCAGTACTTC. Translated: CASSVSSEQYF. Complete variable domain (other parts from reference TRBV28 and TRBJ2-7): DVKVTQSSRYLVKRTGEKVFLECVQDMDHENMFWYRQDPGLGLRLIYFSYDVKMKEKGDIPEGYSVSREKKERFSLILESASTNQTSMYLCASSVSSEQYFGPGTRLTVT.

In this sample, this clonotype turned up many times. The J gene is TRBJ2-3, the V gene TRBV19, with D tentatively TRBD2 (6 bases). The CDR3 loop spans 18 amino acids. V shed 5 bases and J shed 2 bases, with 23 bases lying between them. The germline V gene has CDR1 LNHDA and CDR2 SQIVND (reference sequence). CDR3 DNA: TGTGCCAGTAGTCTACGGACCCCCTCGGAGGGGTTCACAGATACGCAGTATTTT. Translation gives CASSLRTPSEGFTDTQYF.

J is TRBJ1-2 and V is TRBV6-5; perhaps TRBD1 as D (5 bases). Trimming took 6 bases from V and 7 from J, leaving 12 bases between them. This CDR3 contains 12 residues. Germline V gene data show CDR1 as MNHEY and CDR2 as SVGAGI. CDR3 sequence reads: CASRAGSIGYTF. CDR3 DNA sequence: TGTGCCAGCAGGGCAGGGTCGATTGGCTACACCTTC.

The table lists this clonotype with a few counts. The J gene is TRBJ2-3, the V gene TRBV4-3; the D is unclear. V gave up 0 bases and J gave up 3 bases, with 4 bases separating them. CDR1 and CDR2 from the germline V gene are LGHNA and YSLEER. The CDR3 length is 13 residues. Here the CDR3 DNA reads TGCGCCAGCAGCCAAGATAGTACAGATACGCAGTATTTT. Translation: CASSQDSTDTQYF.

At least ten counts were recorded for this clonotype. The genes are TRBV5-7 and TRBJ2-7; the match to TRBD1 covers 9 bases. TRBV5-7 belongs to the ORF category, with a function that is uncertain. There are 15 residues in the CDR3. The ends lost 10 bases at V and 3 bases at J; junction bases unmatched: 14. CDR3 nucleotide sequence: TGTGCCCGATCCCTGGAAGGGACAGGGTACTACGAGCAGTACGTC. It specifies CARSLEGTGYYEQYV.

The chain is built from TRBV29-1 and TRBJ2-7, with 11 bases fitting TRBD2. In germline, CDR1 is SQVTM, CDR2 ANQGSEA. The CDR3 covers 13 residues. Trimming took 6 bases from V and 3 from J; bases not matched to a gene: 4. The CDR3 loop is CSVLTSGSYEQYV. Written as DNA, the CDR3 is TGCAGCGTCCTAACTAGCGGGAGCTACGAGCAGTACGTC.

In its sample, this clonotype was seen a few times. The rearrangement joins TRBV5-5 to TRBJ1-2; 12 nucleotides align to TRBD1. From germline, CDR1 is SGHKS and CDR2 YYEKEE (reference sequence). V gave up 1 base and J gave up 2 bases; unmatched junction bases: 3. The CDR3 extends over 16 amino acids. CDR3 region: CASSLTGTGGNYGYTF. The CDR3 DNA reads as TGTGCCAGCAGCTTGACCGGGACAGGGGGCAACTATGGCTACACCTTC.

The CDR3 is CASSEVTQYF. The CDR3 coding sequence is TGTGCCAGCAGCGAAGTTACGCAGTATTTT. This chain links TRBV12-3 or TRBV12-4 with TRBJ2-3; D remains unclear. This CDR3 is 10 amino acids long. The germline V and J ends were trimmed by 6 bases and 8 bases, with 6 bases remaining between them.

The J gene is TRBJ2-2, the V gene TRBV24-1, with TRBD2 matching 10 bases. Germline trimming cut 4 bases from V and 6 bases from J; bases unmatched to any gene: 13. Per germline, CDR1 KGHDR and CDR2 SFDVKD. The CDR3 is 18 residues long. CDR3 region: CATSEVFVTSGKAGELFF. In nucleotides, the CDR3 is TGTGCCACCAGTGAAGTTTTCGTCACTAGCGGGAAGGCCGGGGAGCTGTTTTTT.

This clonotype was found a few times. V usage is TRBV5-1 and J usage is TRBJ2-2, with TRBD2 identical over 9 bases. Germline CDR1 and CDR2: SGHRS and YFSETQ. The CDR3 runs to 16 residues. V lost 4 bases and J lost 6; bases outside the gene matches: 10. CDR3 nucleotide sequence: TGCGCCAGCAGCCCCCGGGTAGCGGGAGAGGCCGGGGAGCTGTTTTTT. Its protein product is CASSPRVAGEAGELFF.

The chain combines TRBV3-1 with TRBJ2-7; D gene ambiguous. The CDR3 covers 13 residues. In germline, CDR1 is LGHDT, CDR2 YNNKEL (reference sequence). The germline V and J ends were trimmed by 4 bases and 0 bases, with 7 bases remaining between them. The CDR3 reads CASSPDPSYEQYF. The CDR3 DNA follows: TGTGCCAGCAGCCCCGATCCCTCCTACGAGCAGTACTTC.

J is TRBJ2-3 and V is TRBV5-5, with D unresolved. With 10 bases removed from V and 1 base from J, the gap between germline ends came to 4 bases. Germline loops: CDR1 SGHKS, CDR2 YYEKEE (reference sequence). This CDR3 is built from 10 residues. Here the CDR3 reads CAVGTDTQYF. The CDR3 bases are TGTGCCGTCGGCACAGATACGCAGTATTTT.

CDR3 DNA: TGCAGCGTTGTCCGATGGATAGGGGTCGAGAACACTGAAGCTTTCTTT. This codes for CSVVRWIGVENTEAFF. The chain uses TRBV29-1 and TRBJ1-1, with D possibly matching TRBD1 (5 bases). Germline V gives CDR1 SQVTM, CDR2 ANQGSEA. V was trimmed by 4 bases and J by 1 base, leaving 19 bases between them. The length of the CDR3 is 16 residues.

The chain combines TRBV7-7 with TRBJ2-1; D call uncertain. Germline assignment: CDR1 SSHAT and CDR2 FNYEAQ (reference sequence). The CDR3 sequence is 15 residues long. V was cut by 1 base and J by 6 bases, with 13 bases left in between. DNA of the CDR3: TGTGCCAGCAGCTTAGGGGCCCACCCGCGCAATGAGCAGTTCTTC. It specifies CASSLGAHPRNEQFF.

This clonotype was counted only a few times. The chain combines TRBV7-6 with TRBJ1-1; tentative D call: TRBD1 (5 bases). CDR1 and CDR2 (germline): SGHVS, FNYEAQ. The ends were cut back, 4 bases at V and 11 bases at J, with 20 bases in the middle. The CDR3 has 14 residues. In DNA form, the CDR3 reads TGTGCCAGCAGCTCCGAACGTAGGGAAGGGGTTGCTTTCTTT. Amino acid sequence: CASSSERREGVAFF.